The 22 T cell receptor beta chains reported below all come from one sample, sequenced in a study of T cells after yellow fever vaccination (dated by TCRdb to about 2019). This specimen's treatment or condition label, interpreted: live attenuated yellow fever vaccine strain. The library was prepared using 5' RACE. Sequencer: Illumina HiSeq 2500. Through fastp at Q25 and MiXCR, TCRdb rebuilt clones from the public reads, retaining in-frame beta chains. Each entry merges the rows of one CDR3 protein and shows their most common DNA and genes. Within this sample are hundreds of thousands of distinct CDR3 sequences, with about 12% of them counted one time only. The ten largest clones add up to more than 12% of the sample. The specimen was PBMCs, collected on the day of the yellow fever booster vaccination. All receptors come from a man younger than 45 who received the YFV17D yellow fever vaccine.

At least ten counts were recorded for this clonotype. The chain has TRBV30 and TRBJ2-3; D remains unclear. Trimming pared 0 bases from V and 0 bases from J, leaving 10 bases between. The CDR3 has 15 residues. Germline CDR1 and CDR2: GTSNPN and SVGIG (reference sequence). This CDR3 reads CAWSVSLGSTDTQYF. The CDR3 nucleotides read TGTGCCTGGAGTGTAAGTTTAGGGAGCACAGATACGCAGTATTTT.

There are a few counts of this clonotype. J is TRBJ2-3 and V is TRBV29-1, with D possibly being TRBD1 (5 bases). The CDR3 has 13 residues. The ends were cut back, 4 bases at V and 3 bases at J, with 11 bases in the middle. Germline CDR1 and CDR2: SQVTM and ANQGSEA. The CDR3 DNA follows: TGCAGCGTTGCCCAGGGTCAGACAGATACGCAGTATTTT. Translation: CSVAQGQTDTQYF.

This clonotype turned up a few times. V is TRBV4-3 and J is TRBJ2-5, with 9 positions matching TRBD1. Per the germline V gene, CDR1 is LGHNA and CDR2 is YSLEER. The junction had 7 bases not matched to a gene; V was cut back by 4 bases and J by 4 bases. The CDR3 is 15 residues long. This chain's CDR3 is CASSLRMDRGETQYF. The CDR3 bases are TGCGCCAGCAGCCTACGAATGGACAGGGGAGAGACCCAGTACTTC.

This clonotype was seen a few times. The chain links TRBV11-1 to TRBJ2-1, with 8 bases that match TRBD1. The CDR3 extends over 13 amino acids. Germline V gene sequence: CDR1 SGHAT, CDR2 FQDESV (reference sequence). With 6 bases clipped from V and 6 bases from J, the junction kept 4 bases outside the gene matches. CDR3 coding DNA: TGTGCCAGCAGTCAGGGGGCAGCCAATGAGCAGTTCTTC. Translation gives CASSQGAANEQFF. The full variable domain, rest sourced from reference TRBV11-1 and TRBJ2-1, is EAEVAQSPRYKITEKSQAVAFWCDPISGHATLYWYRQILGQGPELLVQFQDESVVDDSQLPKDRFSAERLKGVDSTLKIQPAELGDSAMYLCASSQGAANEQFFGPGTRLTVL.

The chain employs TRBV7-2 and TRBJ2-7; 8 positions match TRBD2. CDR3 length equals 15 residues. Germline V gene sequence: CDR1 SGHTA, CDR2 FQGNSA. Trimming cost V 5 bases and J 0 bases; bases outside gene matches: 6. The DNA for the CDR3 is TGTGCCAGCAGCACGAGCGGGAGTCACTCCTACGAGCAGTACTTC. As protein: CASSTSGSHSYEQYF.

The rearrangement uses TRBV29-1 and TRBJ2-5; D is uncertain. The CDR3 is 13 amino acids. The germline V and J ends were trimmed by 1 base and 5 bases, with 11 bases remaining between them. Looked up from germline, CDR1 is SQVTM and CDR2 is ANQGSEA. CDR3 coding DNA: TGCAGCGTTGAAGGGAATCTACGGGAGACCCAGTACTTC. Protein: CSVEGNLRETQYF. The full variable domain, with the rest looked up from reference TRBV29-1 and TRBJ2-5, is SAVISQKPSRDICQRGTSLTIQCQVDSQVTMMFWYRQQPGQSLTLIATANQGSEATYESGFVIDKFPISRPNLTFSTLTVSNMSPEDSSIYLCSVEGNLRETQYFGPGTRLLVL.

The rearrangement joins TRBV10-3 to TRBJ2-1; the match to TRBD2 covers 10 bases. J lost 8 bases, V lost 4 bases, and 8 bases had no gene match. CDR3 length equals 15 residues. Germline values: CDR1 ENHRY, CDR2 SYGVKD. In nucleotides, the CDR3 is TGTGCCATCAGTGGGGCTAGCGGGAGTGTAGATGAGCAGTTCTTC. This codes for CAISGASGSVDEQFF.

J is TRBJ2-5 and V is TRBV7-2; TRBD1 aligns across 7 bases. The germline CDR1 and CDR2 sequences are SGHTA and FQGNSA. V dropped 6 bases and J dropped 12; count of bases not matched to a gene: 19. CDR3 size: 15 residues. CDR3 loop: CASSTGTELYKGEYF. CDR3 DNA: TGTGCCAGCAGTACCGGGACAGAGTTATACAAAGGAGAGTACTTC.

This clonotype appeared a few times. V and J are TRBV13 and TRBJ2-6, with TRBD1 matching 9 bases. Germline V CDR1 and CDR2: PRHDT, FYEKMQ (reference sequence). The CDR3 has 17 residues. The J segment lost 3 bases and the V segment lost 4 bases, leaving 7 bases of the junction unmatched. CDR3 DNA: TGTGCCAGCAGCTGGGGACAGGGAAAAGTTGGGGCCAACGTCCTGACTTTC. This codes for CASSWGQGKVGANVLTF.

The rearrangement links TRBV5-1 to TRBJ2-7, with D perhaps matching TRBD2 (5 bases). The germline V and J ends were trimmed by 1 base and 2 bases, with 13 bases remaining between them. Germline lookup yields CDR1 SGHRS and CDR2 YFSETQ. The CDR3 length is 15 residues. CDR3 bases: TGCGCCAGCAGCTTGCCCGACCGGGGAACCTACGAGCAGTACTTC. Its protein product is CASSLPDRGTYEQYF.

This clonotype showed up just a few times. The V gene is TRBV12-3 or TRBV12-4, the J gene TRBJ2-7, with a tentative D call TRBD2 (6 bases). With 5 bases removed from V and 0 bases from J, the gap between germline ends came to 11 bases. The CDR3 extends over 14 amino acids. For the CDR3, the DNA is TGTGCCAGCAGTAAGGGACTGAGCTCCTACGAGCAGTACTTC. It translates to CASSKGLSSYEQYF.

The V call is TRBV29-1, the J call TRBJ2-4; the match to TRBD2 covers 8 bases. CDR1 is SQVTM and CDR2 is ANQGSEA in the germline V gene. This CDR3 is 15 amino acids long. After removal of 4 bases from V and 9 bases from J, the junction contained 14 bases not matched to a gene. The CDR3 nucleotides are TGCAGCGTTGGGGCCGCGGGGGGCCGCGGTGGCATTCAGTACTTC. It specifies CSVGAAGGRGGIQYF.

This chain connects TRBV20-1 to TRBJ2-7; a weak D match, TRBD2 (5 bases). Germline V gene lookup returns CDR1 DFQATT and CDR2 SNEGSKA (reference sequence). The CDR3 spans 15 residues. V lost 4 bases and J lost 5, with 21 bases in between. CDR3 coding DNA: TGCAGTGCTACAAACCGACGGCGCTTGGGAGACGAGCAGTACTTC. Amino acid sequence: CSATNRRRLGDEQYF.

This clonotype was picked up a small number of times. The rearrangement links TRBV15 to TRBJ2-1; 8 bases match TRBD2. V shed 4 bases and J 3 bases; nucleotides not matched to a gene: 17. CDR3 size: 19 residues. Germline loops: CDR1 LNHNV, CDR2 YYDKDF (reference sequence). The CDR3 nucleotides are TGTGCCACCAGCACAGACAAAGCGCTACTAGCGGTTAACTACAATGAGCAGTTCTTC. Translated, it gives CATSTDKALLAVNYNEQFF.

This clonotype occurred a few times. This chain connects TRBV5-1 to TRBJ2-1, with D uncertain. CDR3 size: 11 residues. Trimming took off 1 base at V and 10 bases at J, with 6 bases between the two ends. Germline V CDR1 and CDR2: SGHRS, YFSETQ. The CDR3 protein is CASSLRQEQFF. The CDR3 bases are TGCGCCAGCAGCTTGCGGCAGGAGCAGTTCTTC. The full variable domain, in which reference TRBV5-1 and TRBJ2-1 provide the parts outside the CDR3, is KAGVTQTPRYLIKTRGQQVTLSCSPISGHRSVSWYQQTPGQGLQFLFEYFSETQRNKGNFPGRFSGRQFSNSRSEMNVSTLELGDSALYLCASSLRQEQFFGPGTRLTVL.

This clonotype was observed at least ten times. V and J are TRBV5-4 and TRBJ2-1; D is unresolved. Germline V gene sequence: CDR1 SGHNT, CDR2 YYREEE (reference sequence). The CDR3 is 13 residues long. V lost 4 bases, J lost 3 bases, and 8 bases lay in between. CDR3 coding DNA: TGTGCCAGCAGCCCGGAGTACTACAATGAGCAGTTCTTC. Its protein product is CASSPEYYNEQFF.

This clonotype was found a few times. This chain uses TRBV5-4 with TRBJ2-3; 8 positions agree with TRBD2. Germline CDR1 is SGHNT and CDR2 is YYREEE (reference sequence). J gave up 0 bases and V 4 bases, and 7 bases lay outside the gene matches. The CDR3 contains 16 residues. CDR3 region: CASSRRLAPSTDTQYF. DNA of the CDR3: TGTGCCAGCAGCCGCCGACTAGCGCCTAGCACAGATACGCAGTATTTT. Combining the CDR3 with reference TRBV5-4 and TRBJ2-3 gives the whole variable domain ETGVTQSPTHLIKTRGQQVTLRCSSQSGHNTVSWYQQALGQGPQFIFQYYREEENGRGNFPPRFSGLQFPNYSSELNVNALELDDSALYLCASSRRLAPSTDTQYFGPGTRLTVL.

This clonotype was picked up a small number of times. The V gene is TRBV29-1, the J gene TRBJ2-7, with D possibly matching TRBD1 (6 bases). CDR3 length equals 13 residues. V was trimmed by 4 bases and J by 3 bases, leaving 13 bases between them. From germline, CDR1 is SQVTM and CDR2 ANQGSEA. The CDR3 is CSVAWDKVYEQYF. The CDR3 bases are TGCAGCGTTGCCTGGGACAAAGTCTACGAGCAGTACTTC.

This clonotype was seen more than once but under ten times. The chain links TRBV20-1 to TRBJ2-7; TRBD2 might be the D (7 bases). This CDR3 has 15 amino acids. Per germline, CDR1 DFQATT and CDR2 SNEGSKA (reference sequence). The V end was cut by 3 bases, the J end by 2 bases, with 17 bases between. The CDR3 bases are TGCAGTGCTAGGGGGGGGCACGGCAATCCCTACGAGCAGTACTTC. It yields the protein CSARGGHGNPYEQYF.

CDR3 sequence: CASSFTNYPYYGYTF. The CDR3 bases are TGTGCCAGCAGTTTTACGAATTACCCCTACTATGGCTACACCTTC. J is TRBJ1-2 and V is TRBV27, with D hard to call. Germline CDR1 MNHEY, CDR2 SMNVEV (reference sequence). The CDR3 is 15 residues long. V lost 3 bases and J 3 bases, leaving 14 bases between the germline ends.

This rearrangement joins TRBV5-1 to TRBJ1-1; TRBD1 agrees at 8 bases. The CDR3 covers 14 residues. V lost 4 bases and J lost 4; bases outside the gene matches: 6. The germline CDR1 and CDR2 sequences are SGHRS and YFSETQ. CDR3 coding DNA: TGCGCCAGCAGCGCACGAACAGGGGGCACTGAAGCTTTCTTT. Protein sequence: CASSARTGGTEAFF.

There are a few counts of this clonotype. The chain is built from TRBV20-1 and TRBJ1-5; TRBD1 might be the D (5 bases). The CDR3 sequence is 12 residues long. Germline CDR1 reads DFQATT; CDR2 reads SNEGSKA (reference sequence). V gave up 7 bases and J gave up 5 bases, with 12 bases separating them. The CDR3 DNA follows: TGCAGTGTGGGGGGGAAGGATCAGCCCCAGCATTTT. This gives the protein CSVGGKDQPQHF.